What follows is one TCR beta chain and its context. In the original workflow: From reference gene primer amplification, estimates of nucleated cell counts were derived. Measured with immunoSEQ multiplex PCR; TCRdb has only the in-frame clones, and not every one. D and trimming come from the DNA, and the V and J calls and clone size come from that table. The profile shows 60,000 to 90,000 clones, 80% to 95% of them singletons. Germline loops: CDR1 SGHTA, CDR2 FQGNSA. Trimming cost V 5 bases and J 6 bases; bases outside gene matches: 9. The CDR3 runs 15 residues. This sample was taken from a study of blood T cell repertoires in COVID-19. About the study: The United States, Italy and Spain supplied acute and convalescent COVID-19 samples. Sample material is recorded as cDNA or gDNA derived from T cells, B-cell-depleted T cells, or PBMCs.

This receptor was taken from a woman older than 75 with acute or convalescent COVID-19. The chain has TRBV7-2 and TRBJ1-5; 8 bases line up with TRBD1. Sequenced input: peripheral blood. The CDR3 reads CASSPQGAYLQPQHF. The DNA for the CDR3 is TGTGCCAGCAGCCCGCAGGGGGCTTATCTTCAGCCCCAGCATTTT.